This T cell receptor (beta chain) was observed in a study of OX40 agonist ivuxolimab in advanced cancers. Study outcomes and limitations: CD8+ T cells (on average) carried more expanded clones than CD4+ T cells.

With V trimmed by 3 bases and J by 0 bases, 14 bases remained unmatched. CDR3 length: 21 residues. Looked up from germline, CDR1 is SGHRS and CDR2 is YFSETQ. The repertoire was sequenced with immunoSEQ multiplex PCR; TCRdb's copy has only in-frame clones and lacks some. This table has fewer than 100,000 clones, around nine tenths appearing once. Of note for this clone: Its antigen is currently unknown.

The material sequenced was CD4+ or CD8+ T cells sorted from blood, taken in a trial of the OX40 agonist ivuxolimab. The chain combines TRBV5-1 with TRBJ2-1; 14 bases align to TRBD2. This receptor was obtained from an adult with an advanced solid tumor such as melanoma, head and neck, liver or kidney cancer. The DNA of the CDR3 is TGCGCCAGCAGCTCCGACCGGACTAGCGGGGGGCTTAAGAGCTCCTACAATGAGCAGTTCTTC. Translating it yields CASSSDRTSGGLKSSYNEQFF.